This is a list of T cell receptor beta chains from one sample in a study of T cell changes during pregnancy in multiple sclerosis. The protocol was immunoSEQ multiplex PCR, while the TCRdb copy is restricted to in-frame clones and leaves out a portion. The sample has 40,000 or so clones, 90% seen once; the top ten hold more than 8.5%. The material sequenced was CD8+ T cells from peripheral blood mononuclear cells, taken in the first trimester of pregnancy. The receptor source for this set is a female donor with multiple sclerosis, enrolled in a pregnancy study. The CDR3 runs from the conserved cysteine through the conserved F or W. A D gene is named only where the DNA matches it firmly. Size tells how often a clone was seen (once, few, many) or the class of an expanded clone, and some rows leave it out.

V gene,D gene,J gene,clone size,CDR3 protein,CDR3 DNA
TRBV2,TRBD1,TRBJ2-5,NA,CASSEGTGQETQYF,TGTGCCAGCAGTGAAGGGACAGGGCAAGAGACCCAGTACTTC
TRBV7-6,NA,TRBJ2-1,NA,CASSRLGAPSTYNEQFF,TGTGCCAGCAGCCGACTCGGAGCGCCTTCGACCTACAATGAGCAGTTCTTC
TRBV7-9,TRBD1,TRBJ1-1,NA,CASSLLGQGFTEAFF,TGTGCCAGCAGCTTATTGGGACAGGGTTTCACTGAAGCTTTCTTT
TRBV19,TRBD2,TRBJ2-3,NA,CASSISGRTDTQYF,TGTGCCAGTAGTATAAGCGGGAGAACAGATACGCAGTATTTT
TRBV13,TRBD1,TRBJ1-2,NA,CASSNSLGGQANYGYTF,TGTGCCAGCAGCAACTCACTGGGAGGACAGGCTAACTATGGCTACACCTTC
TRBV6-6,NA,TRBJ1-2,NA,CASSYSGGGYGYTF,TGTGCCAGCAGTTACTCGGGGGGAGGGTATGGCTACACCTTC
TRBV27,TRBD2,TRBJ2-2,once,CASSSSTGGARTGELFF,TGTGCCAGCAGTTCCTCTACGGGGGGGGCTAGAACCGGGGAGCTGTTTTTT
TRBV30,TRBD1,TRBJ1-5,NA,CAWSVGQGAWPQHF,TGTGCCTGGAGTGTGGGACAGGGGGCTTGGCCCCAGCATTTT
TRBV7-2,TRBD2,TRBJ2-1,NA,CASSFTSGTYGRNEQFF,TGTGCCAGCAGCTTTACTAGCGGAACATACGGGAGGAATGAGCAGTTCTTC
TRBV12-2,NA,TRBJ2-7,NA,CASRFSGRGRREQYF,TGTGCAAGTCGCTTTAGCGGGAGGGGTCGTCGGGAGCAGTACTTC
TRBV7-2,NA,TRBJ2-7,NA,CASSTSGGGTYEQYF,TGTGCCAGCAGCACATCGGGGGGCGGGACCTACGAGCAGTACTTC
TRBV7-9,NA,TRBJ2-3,NA,CASSRAFADTQYF,TGTGCCAGCAGCCGAGCCTTCGCAGATACGCAGTATTTT
TRBV28,NA,TRBJ2-3,once,CASTTDTELTDTQYF,TGTGCCAGCACGACCGATACGGAGCTCACAGATACGCAGTATTTT
TRBV25-1,TRBD1,TRBJ2-7,NA,CASARRDRADEQYF,TGTGCCAGCGCGCGCCGGGACAGGGCGGACGAGCAGTACTTC
TRBV27,NA,TRBJ1-2,NA,CASSLSSPAGREDNGYTF,TGTGCCAGCAGTTTATCGAGCCCGGCGGGGAGGGAAGACAATGGCTACACCTTC
TRBV2,TRBD2,TRBJ2-7,NA,CASSESLAGPEEQYF,TGTGCCAGCAGTGAATCGCTAGCGGGGCCGGAAGAGCAGTACTTC
TRBV9,NA,TRBJ2-1,NA,CASSVGGPEQFF,TGTGCCAGCAGCGTAGGGGGGCCGGAGCAGTTCTTC
TRBV19,TRBD1,TRBJ2-7,NA,CASTMGQGASYEQYF,TGTGCCAGTACCATGGGGCAGGGGGCCTCCTACGAGCAGTACTTC
TRBV2,TRBD1,TRBJ1-1,NA,CATIIRQGAFF,TGTGCCACAATCATCAGACAGGGGGCTTTCTTT
TRBV5-1,TRBD1,TRBJ2-3,NA,CASSLPFGQGVTDTQYF,TGCGCCAGCAGCTTGCCATTCGGACAGGGGGTCACAGATACGCAGTATTTT
TRBV5-1,TRBD2,TRBJ2-5,NA,CASSLAVAGGPGETQYF,TGCGCCAGCAGCTTGGCAGTAGCGGGGGGGCCGGGTGAGACCCAGTACTTC
TRBV7-9,NA,TRBJ2-5,NA,CASSLALGRETQYF,TGTGCCAGCAGCTTAGCACTAGGGCGGGAGACCCAGTACTTC
TRBV2,TRBD1,TRBJ1-5,few,CASSSTGAQHF,TGTGCCAGCAGTAGTACAGGGGCCCAGCATTTT
TRBV30,NA,TRBJ2-5,NA,CAQGSFMRETQYF,TGTGCCCAGGGATCCTTTATGCGGGAGACCCAGTACTTC
TRBV12-5,TRBD1,TRBJ1-2,NA,CASGLVLRGGADGYTF,TGTGCTAGTGGTTTGGTACTACGAGGGGGCGCTGATGGCTACACCTTC
TRBV19,NA,TRBJ1-5,NA,CASHDTGEWNQPQHF,TGTGCCAGCCATGACACGGGAGAATGGAATCAGCCCCAGCATTTT
TRBV19,NA,TRBJ2-7,NA,CASSILPGSYEQYF,TGTGCCAGTAGTATTCTCCCGGGGTCCTACGAGCAGTACTTC
TRBV19,NA,TRBJ1-5,NA,CASSNRGNQPQHF,TGTGCCAGTAGTAACCGGGGTAATCAGCCCCAGCATTTT
TRBV6-1,NA,TRBJ2-1,NA,CASSDSGEAREQFF,TGTGCCAGCAGTGATTCAGGGGAAGCACGTGAGCAGTTCTTC
TRBV5-4,NA,TRBJ1-2,NA,CASSLAGANYGYTF,TGTGCCAGCAGCCTGGCAGGGGCTAACTATGGCTACACCTTC
TRBV7-6,NA,TRBJ2-2,once,CASSPAGELFF,TGTGCCAGCAGCCCGGCCGGGGAGCTGTTTTTT
TRBV5-1,NA,TRBJ1-2,NA,CASSWTAHNYGYTF,TGCGCCAGCAGCTGGACAGCACACAACTATGGCTACACCTTC
TRBV5-4,TRBD1,TRBJ2-1,NA,CASFAGDRGHEQFF,TGTGCCAGCTTCGCTGGGGACAGGGGACATGAGCAGTTCTTC
TRBV2,TRBD2,TRBJ2-5,once,CASRTSGSRETQYF,TGTGCCAGCCGGACTAGCGGCTCCCGGGAGACCCAGTACTTC
TRBV5-5,NA,TRBJ1-1,NA,CASSRGYTEAFF,TGTGCCAGCAGCAGGGGGTACACTGAAGCTTTCTTT
TRBV13,TRBD2,TRBJ2-2,NA,CASSLASGAYTGELFF,TGTGCCAGCAGCTTAGCTAGCGGGGCGTACACCGGGGAGCTGTTTTTT
TRBV30,NA,TRBJ1-3,NA,CAWSAGSSGNTIYF,TGTGCCTGGAGTGCGGGGAGCTCTGGAAACACCATATATTTT
TRBV6-5,TRBD1,TRBJ2-1,NA,CASRVSTGGWNEQFF,TGTGCCAGCAGAGTATCGACAGGGGGTTGGAATGAGCAGTTCTTC
TRBV5-1,NA,TRBJ2-5,NA,CASSKCRVRETQYF,TGCGCCAGCAGCAAATGCAGGGTAAGAGAGACCCAGTACTTC
TRBV29-1,TRBD2,TRBJ2-1,NA,CSVRLAGTDEQFF,TGCAGCGTTAGACTAGCGGGGACGGATGAGCAGTTCTTC
TRBV5-5,TRBD2,TRBJ2-3,NA,CASSFGRGGGDTQYF,TGTGCCAGCAGCTTCGGACGGGGGGGCGGTGATACGCAGTATTTT
TRBV19,TRBD2,TRBJ2-1,NA,CASSFSGGAGVGEQFF,TGTGCCAGTAGTTTCAGCGGGGGGGCCGGGGTTGGTGAGCAGTTCTTC
TRBV7-6,NA,TRBJ2-1,NA,CASSLTRVGYNEQFF,TGTGCCAGCAGCCTGACCCGGGTTGGCTACAATGAGCAGTTCTTC
TRBV4-2,TRBD1,TRBJ2-7,NA,CASSQEGTGTYEQYF,TGTGCCAGCAGCCAAGAGGGGACAGGGACCTACGAGCAGTACTTC
TRBV2,TRBD1,TRBJ2-7,NA,CASSEYVDRGYEQYF,TGTGCCAGCAGTGAATATGTGGACAGGGGGTACGAGCAGTACTTC
TRBV9,TRBD2,TRBJ2-1,NA,CASSVGGGNEQFF,TGTGCCAGCAGCGTAGGGGGGGGGAATGAGCAGTTCTTC
TRBV27,NA,TRBJ2-7,NA,CASSHTSPPAYEQYF,TGTGCCAGCAGCCATACGTCGCCTCCGGCCTACGAGCAGTACTTC
TRBV11-2,NA,TRBJ2-2,NA,CASSLALFPGELFF,TGTGCCAGCAGCTTAGCTTTATTCCCCGGGGAGCTGTTTTTT
TRBV19,NA,TRBJ2-2,NA,CASSMRGGGAWTGELFF,TGTGCCAGTAGTATGCGTGGAGGCGGGGCTTGGACCGGGGAGCTGTTTTTT
TRBV4-3,TRBD1,TRBJ1-2,NA,CASSQDVRTGPGYGYTF,TGCGCCAGCAGCCAAGACGTAAGGACAGGGCCGGGCTATGGCTACACCTTC
TRBV5-4,NA,TRBJ1-1,NA,CASSSRTTEAFF,TGTGCCAGCAGCTCCCGTACAACTGAAGCTTTCTTT
TRBV11-1,NA,TRBJ2-1,NA,CASSLGRLHLNEQFF,TGTGCCAGCAGCTTAGGCAGGCTTCACCTTAATGAGCAGTTCTTC
TRBV7-9,TRBD2,TRBJ2-7,NA,CASSGTGGGSHEQYF,TGTGCCAGCAGCGGGACGGGCGGGGGTTCCCACGAGCAGTACTTC
TRBV6-1,NA,TRBJ2-4,NA,CASSPRQTAKNIQYF,TGTGCCAGCAGTCCTCGACAGACAGCCAAAAACATTCAGTACTTC
TRBV30,NA,TRBJ1-4,NA,CAWTDYHFLGPPGNEKLFF,TGTGCCTGGACCGATTACCATTTCCTCGGGCCGCCGGGGAATGAAAAACTGTTTTTT
TRBV4-1,TRBD1,TRBJ1-5,NA,CASSQAQGVGNQPQHF,TGCGCCAGCAGCCAAGCACAGGGGGTCGGCAATCAGCCCCAGCATTTT
TRBV27,TRBD1,TRBJ1-5,once,CASSPGFAGGQPQHF,TGTGCCAGCAGTCCAGGGTTCGCAGGGGGTCAGCCCCAGCATTTT